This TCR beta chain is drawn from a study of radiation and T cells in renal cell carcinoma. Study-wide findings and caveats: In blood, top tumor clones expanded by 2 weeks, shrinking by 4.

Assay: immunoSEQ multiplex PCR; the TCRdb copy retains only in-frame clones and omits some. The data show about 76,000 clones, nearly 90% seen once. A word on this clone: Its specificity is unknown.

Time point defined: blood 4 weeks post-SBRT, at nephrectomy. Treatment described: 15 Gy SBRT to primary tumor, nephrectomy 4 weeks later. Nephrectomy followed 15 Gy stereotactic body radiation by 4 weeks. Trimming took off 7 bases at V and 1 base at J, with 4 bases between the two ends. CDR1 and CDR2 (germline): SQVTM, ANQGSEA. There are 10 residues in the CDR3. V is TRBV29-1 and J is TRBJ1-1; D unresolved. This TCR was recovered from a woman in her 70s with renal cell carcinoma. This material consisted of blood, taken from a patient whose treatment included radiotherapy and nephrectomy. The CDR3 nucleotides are TGCAGCGCCGCGAACACTGAAGCTTTCTTT. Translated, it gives CSAANTEAFF.